This T cell receptor (beta chain) is from a study of blood T cell repertoires in COVID-19 (dated by TCRdb to 2020 to 2021). Context from the whole study: Samples covering the acute and convalescent phases of COVID-19 were provided by collaborators in the United States, Italy and Spain. The prospective study material was composed of cDNA or gDNA derived from T cells, B-cell-depleted T cells, or PBMCs. The dataset comprised deeply sampled blood TCRbeta repertoires from subjects exposed to, actively infected with, or recovered from COVID-19. The repertoires were made available in a free public database intended to serve as a resource for research on the immune response to SARS-CoV-2. Samples were obtained from the ongoing ImmuneRACE study (first 160 participants) and from approximately 1,200 subjects provided by 6 global collaborators. The sample metadata nearly always contained a de-identified subject ID, COVID-19 status, age in years and sex. Where available, HLA class I and class II types were obtained from metadata supplied by the sample provider rather than from assay-based typing. Findings and caveats that apply to the study as a whole: Clinical and demographic metadata were provided uncurated, with the amount varying by source and participant.

TCRbeta CDR3 regions were amplified from genomic DNA using the immunoSEQ Assay, a bias-controlled multiplex PCR. From the authors' description of their analysis: Within the assay, amplification of reference gene primers was used to estimate how many nucleated cells each sample contained. To quantify the absolute abundance of each unique TCRbeta CDR3 rearrangement, sequence reads were collapsed and filtered. For each sample, productive Simpson clonality was calculated as the square root of Simpson's diversity index across productive rearrangements. TCRdb took over this immuneACCESS table, retaining in-frame rearrangements with V and J assigned. Such tables are incomplete; in checked studies, under half of the missing clones stem from an unresolved V gene, and the remainder is unexplained. V and J calls and clone size are given by that table; D and trimming were obtained from the DNA. A total of 260,000 or so clones appear in this sample, 88% of them only once. The ten largest clones represent approximately 0.7% of the sample.

Collaborating institutions collected whole blood in K2EDTA tubes following their own protocols. For TCRbeta analysis, collaborators shipped samples as frozen whole blood, isolated PBMCs, or DNA extracted from either of those sample types. Concerning this clone itself: Its cognate antigen has yet to be identified. Nothing much larger sits one base from this clone, and base qualities are not available. At the DNA level, this CDR3 is encoded by other sequences in the same sample as well.

CDR1 and CDR2, looked up from the germline V gene, are SQVTM and ANQGSEA. The CDR3 has 14 amino acids, counting the end cysteine and phenylalanine. The kept DNA is CDR3 alone, 42 bases in frame from the first base. V lost 4 bases and J lost 7 bases, and the count of bases not matched to a germline gene is 9. The TCR sequence derives from a human donor in a cohort sampled during active COVID-19. The rearrangement joined TRBV29-1 to TRBJ1-2, with TRBD1 identical over 10 junction bases. Sequencing input: peripheral blood. The sequenced DNA is TGCAGCGTTGCCTCGACAGGGGGCGGGGGTGGCTACACCTTC. Its protein product is CSVASTGGGGGYTF.